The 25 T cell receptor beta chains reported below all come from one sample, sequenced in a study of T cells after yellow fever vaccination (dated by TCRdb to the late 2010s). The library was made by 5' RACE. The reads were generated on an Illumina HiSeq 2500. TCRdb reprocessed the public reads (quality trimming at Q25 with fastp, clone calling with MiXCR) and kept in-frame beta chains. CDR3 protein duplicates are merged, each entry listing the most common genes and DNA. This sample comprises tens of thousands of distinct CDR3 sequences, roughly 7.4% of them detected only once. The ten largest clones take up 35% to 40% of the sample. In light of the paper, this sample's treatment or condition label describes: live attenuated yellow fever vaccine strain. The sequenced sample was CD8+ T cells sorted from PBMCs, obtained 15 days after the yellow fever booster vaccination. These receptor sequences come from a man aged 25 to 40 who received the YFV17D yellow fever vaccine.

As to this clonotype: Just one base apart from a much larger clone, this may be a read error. CDR3 protein: CASSYTSYGTGTQYF. CDR3 DNA sequence: TGTGCCAGCAGCTATACTAGCTACGGCACAGGTACGCAGTATTTT. The V and J genes are TRBV7-8 and TRBJ2-3, with D possibly matching TRBD2 (6 bases). The CDR3 length is 15 residues. Germline CDR1 is SGHVS and CDR2 is FQNEAQ.

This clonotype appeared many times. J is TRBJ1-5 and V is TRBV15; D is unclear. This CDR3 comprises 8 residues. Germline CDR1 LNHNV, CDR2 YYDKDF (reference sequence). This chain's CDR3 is CSNQPQHF. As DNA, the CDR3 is TGTAGCAATCAGCCCCAGCATTTT.

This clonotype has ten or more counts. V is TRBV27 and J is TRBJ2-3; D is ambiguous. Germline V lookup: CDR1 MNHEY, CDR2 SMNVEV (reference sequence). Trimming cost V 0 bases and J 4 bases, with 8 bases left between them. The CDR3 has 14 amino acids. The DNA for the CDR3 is TGTGCCAGCAGTTTATCCTCCCACTCAGATACGCAGTATTTT. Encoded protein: CASSLSSHSDTQYF.

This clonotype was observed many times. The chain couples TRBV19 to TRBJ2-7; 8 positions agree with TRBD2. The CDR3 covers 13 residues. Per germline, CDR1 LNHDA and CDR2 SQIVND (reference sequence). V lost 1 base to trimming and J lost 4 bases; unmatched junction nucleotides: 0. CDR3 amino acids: CASSIVAGYEQYF. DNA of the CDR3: TGTGCCAGTAGTATAGTAGCGGGGTACGAGCAGTACTTC.

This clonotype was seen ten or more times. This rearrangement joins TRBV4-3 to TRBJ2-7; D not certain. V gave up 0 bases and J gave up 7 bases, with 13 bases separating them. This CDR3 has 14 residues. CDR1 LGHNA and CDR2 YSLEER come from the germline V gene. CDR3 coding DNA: TGCGCCAGCAGCCAAGATGTCGGGTTGGGTGAGCAGTACTTC. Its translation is CASSQDVGLGEQYF.

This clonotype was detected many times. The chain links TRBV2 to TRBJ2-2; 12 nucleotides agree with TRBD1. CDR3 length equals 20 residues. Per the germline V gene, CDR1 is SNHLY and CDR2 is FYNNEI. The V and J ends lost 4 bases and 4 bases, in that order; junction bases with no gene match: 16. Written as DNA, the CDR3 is TGTGCCAGCAGTGGGTCCGCCGGGACAGGGGGCGATTGGGTCACCGGGGAGCTGTTTTTT. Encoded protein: CASSGSAGTGGDWVTGELFF. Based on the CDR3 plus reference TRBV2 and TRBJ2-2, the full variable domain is EPEVTQTPSHQVTQMGQEVILRCVPISNHLYFYWYRQILGQKVEFLVSFYNNEISEKSEIFDDQFSVERPDGSNFTLKIRSTKLEDSAMYFCASSGSAGTGGDWVTGELFFGEGSRLTVL.

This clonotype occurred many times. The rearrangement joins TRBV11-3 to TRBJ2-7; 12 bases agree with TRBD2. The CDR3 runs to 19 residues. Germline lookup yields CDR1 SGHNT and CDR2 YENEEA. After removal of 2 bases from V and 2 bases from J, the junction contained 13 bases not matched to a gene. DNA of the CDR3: TGTGCCAGCAGCTTAACTCTAGCGGGAGGGCCTGAAAGCGCCTACGAGCAGTACTTC. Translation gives CASSLTLAGGPESAYEQYF.

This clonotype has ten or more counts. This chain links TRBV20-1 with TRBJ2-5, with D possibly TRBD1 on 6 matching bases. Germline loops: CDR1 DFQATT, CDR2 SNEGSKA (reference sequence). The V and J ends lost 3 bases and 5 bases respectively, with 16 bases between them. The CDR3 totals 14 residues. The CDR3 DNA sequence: TGCAGTGCTAGTATGACAGGCTTCGTCGAGACCCAGTACTTC. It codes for CSASMTGFVETQYF.

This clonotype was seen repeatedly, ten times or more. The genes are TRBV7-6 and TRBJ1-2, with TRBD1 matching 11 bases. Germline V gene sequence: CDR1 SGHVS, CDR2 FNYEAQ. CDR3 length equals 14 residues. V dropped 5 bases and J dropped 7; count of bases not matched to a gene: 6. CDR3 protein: CASSQGQGAGGYTF. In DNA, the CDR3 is TGTGCCAGCAGCCAAGGACAGGGGGCGGGTGGCTACACCTTC.

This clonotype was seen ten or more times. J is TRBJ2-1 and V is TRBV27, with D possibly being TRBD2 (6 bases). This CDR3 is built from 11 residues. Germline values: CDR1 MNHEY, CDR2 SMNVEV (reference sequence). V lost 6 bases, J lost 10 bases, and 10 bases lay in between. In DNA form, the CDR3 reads TGTGCCAGCAGCCCGGGGGAGGAGCAGTTCTTC. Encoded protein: CASSPGEEQFF.

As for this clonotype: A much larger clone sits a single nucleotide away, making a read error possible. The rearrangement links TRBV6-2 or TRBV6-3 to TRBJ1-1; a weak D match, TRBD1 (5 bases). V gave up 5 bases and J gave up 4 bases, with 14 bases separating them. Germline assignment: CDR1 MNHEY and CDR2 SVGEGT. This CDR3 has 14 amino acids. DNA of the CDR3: TGTGCCAGCAGTACCTGGGGGACGGGCACTGAAGCTTTCTTT. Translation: CASSTWGTGTEAFF.

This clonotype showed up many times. CDR3 region: CSANIAGGSNNEQFF. The DNA of the CDR3 is TGCAGTGCTAATATAGCGGGAGGGTCTAACAATGAGCAGTTCTTC. The chain has TRBV20-1 and TRBJ2-1, with 11 bases matching TRBD2. Germline CDR1 is DFQATT and CDR2 is SNEGSKA (reference sequence). After removal of 4 bases from V and 5 bases from J, the junction contained 7 bases not matched to a gene. The CDR3 extends over 15 amino acids.

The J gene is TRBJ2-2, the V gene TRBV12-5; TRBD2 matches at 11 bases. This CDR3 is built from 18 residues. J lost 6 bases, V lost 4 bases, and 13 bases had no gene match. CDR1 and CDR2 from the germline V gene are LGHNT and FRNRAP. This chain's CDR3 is CASGSPPETSGTAGELFF. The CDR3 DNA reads TGTGCTAGTGGTTCGCCCCCCGAGACTAGCGGGACTGCCGGGGAGCTGTTTTTT.

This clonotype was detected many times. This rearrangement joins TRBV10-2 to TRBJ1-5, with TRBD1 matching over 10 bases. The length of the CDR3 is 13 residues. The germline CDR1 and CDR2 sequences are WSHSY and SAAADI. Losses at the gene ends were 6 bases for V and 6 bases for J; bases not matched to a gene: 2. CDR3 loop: CASSDRGLQPQHF. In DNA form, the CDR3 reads TGCGCCAGCAGCGACAGGGGGCTTCAGCCCCAGCATTTT.

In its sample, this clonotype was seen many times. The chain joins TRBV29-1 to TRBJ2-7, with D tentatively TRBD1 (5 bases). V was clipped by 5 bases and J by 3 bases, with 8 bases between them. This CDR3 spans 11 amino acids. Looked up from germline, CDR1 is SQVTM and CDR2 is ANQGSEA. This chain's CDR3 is CSVPQGYEQYF. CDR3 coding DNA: TGCAGCGTTCCTCAGGGCTACGAGCAGTACTTC.

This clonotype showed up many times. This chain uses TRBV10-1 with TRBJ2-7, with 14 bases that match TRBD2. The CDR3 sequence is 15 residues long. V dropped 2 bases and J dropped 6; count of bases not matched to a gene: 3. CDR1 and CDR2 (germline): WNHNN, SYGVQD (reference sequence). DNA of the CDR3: TGCGCCAGCAGTGAGACGGGACTAGCGGGAGCCGAGCAGTACTTC. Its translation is CASSETGLAGAEQYF.

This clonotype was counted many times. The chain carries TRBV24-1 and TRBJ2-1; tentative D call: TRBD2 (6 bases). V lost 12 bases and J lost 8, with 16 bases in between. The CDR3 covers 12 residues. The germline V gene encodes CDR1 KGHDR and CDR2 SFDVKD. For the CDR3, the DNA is TGTGCCTCCCGGGACTCCGTGGATGAGCAGTTCTTC. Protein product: CASRDSVDEQFF.

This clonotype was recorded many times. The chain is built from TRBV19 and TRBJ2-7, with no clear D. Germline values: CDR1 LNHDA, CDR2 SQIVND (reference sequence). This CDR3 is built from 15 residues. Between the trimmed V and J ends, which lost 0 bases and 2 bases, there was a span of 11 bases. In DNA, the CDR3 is TGTGCCAGTAGTATAGAGCCGACGGTAACCTACGAGCAGTACTTC. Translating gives CASSIEPTVTYEQYF.

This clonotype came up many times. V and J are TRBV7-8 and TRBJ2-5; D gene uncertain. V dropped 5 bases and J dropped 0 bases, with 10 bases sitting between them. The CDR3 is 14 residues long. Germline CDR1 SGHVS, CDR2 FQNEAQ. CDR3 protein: CASSPEADQETQYF. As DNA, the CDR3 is TGTGCCAGCAGCCCAGAGGCGGACCAAGAGACCCAGTACTTC. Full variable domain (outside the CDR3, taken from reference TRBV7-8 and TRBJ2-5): GAGVSQSPRYKVAKRGQDVALRCDPISGHVSLFWYQQALGQGPEFLTYFQNEAQLDKSGLPSDRFFAERPEGSVSTLKIQRTQQEDSAVYLCASSPEADQETQYFGPGTRLLVL.

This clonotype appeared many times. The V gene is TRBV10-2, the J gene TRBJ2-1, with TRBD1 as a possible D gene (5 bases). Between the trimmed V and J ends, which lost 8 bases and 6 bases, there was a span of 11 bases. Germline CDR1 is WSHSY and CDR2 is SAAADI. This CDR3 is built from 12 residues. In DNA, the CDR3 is TGCGCCAGCGGGGTTAGGGGCAATGAGCAGTTCTTC. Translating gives CASGVRGNEQFF.

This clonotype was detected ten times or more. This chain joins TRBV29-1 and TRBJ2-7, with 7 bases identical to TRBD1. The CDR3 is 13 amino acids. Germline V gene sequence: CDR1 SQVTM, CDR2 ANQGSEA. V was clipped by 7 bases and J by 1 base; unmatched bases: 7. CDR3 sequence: CSGANRGSYEQYF. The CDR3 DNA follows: TGCAGCGGTGCTAACAGGGGTTCCTACGAGCAGTACTTC.

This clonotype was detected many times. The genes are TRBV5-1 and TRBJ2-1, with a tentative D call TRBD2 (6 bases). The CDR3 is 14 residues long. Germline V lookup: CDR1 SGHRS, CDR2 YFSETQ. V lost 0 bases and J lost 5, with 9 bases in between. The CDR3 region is CASSLASAHNEQFF. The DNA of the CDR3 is TGCGCCAGCAGCTTGGCTAGCGCCCACAATGAGCAGTTCTTC.

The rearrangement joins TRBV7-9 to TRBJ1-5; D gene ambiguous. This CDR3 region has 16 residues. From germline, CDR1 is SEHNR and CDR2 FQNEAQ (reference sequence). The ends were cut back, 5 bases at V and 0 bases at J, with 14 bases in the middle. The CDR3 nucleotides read TGTGCCAGCAGCCCTGGAATACCTTATAGCAATCAGCCCCAGCATTTT. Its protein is CASSPGIPYSNQPQHF. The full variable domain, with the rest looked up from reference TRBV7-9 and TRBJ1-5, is DTGVSQNPRHKITKRGQNVTFRCDPISEHNRLYWYRQTLGQGPEFLTYFQNEAQLEKSRLLSDRFSAERPKGSFSTLEIQRTEQGDSAMYLCASSPGIPYSNQPQHFGDGTRLSIL.

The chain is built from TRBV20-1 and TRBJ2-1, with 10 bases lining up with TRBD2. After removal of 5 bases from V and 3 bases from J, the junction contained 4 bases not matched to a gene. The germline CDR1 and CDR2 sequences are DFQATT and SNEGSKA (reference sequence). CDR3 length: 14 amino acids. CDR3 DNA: TGCAGTGCTCTTACTAGCGGGGTCTACAATGAGCAGTTCTTC. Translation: CSALTSGVYNEQFF.

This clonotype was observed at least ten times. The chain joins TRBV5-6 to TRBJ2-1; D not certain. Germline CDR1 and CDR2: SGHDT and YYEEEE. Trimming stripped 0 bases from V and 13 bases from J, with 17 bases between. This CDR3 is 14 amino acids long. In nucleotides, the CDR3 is TGTGCCAGCAGCTTGGGAGTCTCTGCGACGAGACAGTTCTTC. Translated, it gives CASSLGVSATRQFF.